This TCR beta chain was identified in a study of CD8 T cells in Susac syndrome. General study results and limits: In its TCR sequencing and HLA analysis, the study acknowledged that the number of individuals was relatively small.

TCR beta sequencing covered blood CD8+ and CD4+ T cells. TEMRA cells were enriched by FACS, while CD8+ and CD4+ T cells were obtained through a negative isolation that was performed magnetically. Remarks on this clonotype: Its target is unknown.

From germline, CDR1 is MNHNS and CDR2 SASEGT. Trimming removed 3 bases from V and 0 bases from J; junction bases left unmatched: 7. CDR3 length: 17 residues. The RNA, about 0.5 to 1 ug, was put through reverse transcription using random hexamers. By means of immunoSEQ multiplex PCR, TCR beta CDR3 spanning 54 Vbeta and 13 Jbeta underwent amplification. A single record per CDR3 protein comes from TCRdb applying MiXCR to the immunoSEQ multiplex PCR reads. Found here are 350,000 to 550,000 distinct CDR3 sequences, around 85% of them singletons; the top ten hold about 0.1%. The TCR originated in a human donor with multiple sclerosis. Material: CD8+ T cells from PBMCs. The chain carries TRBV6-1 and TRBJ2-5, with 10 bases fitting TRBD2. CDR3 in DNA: TGTGCCAGCAGTGACGGACTAGCGGACCCGTACCAAGAGACCCAGTACTTC. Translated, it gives CASSDGLADPYQETQYF.